This passage covers 29 T cell receptor beta chains from one sample sequenced in a study of PD-1 blockade in classical Hodgkin lymphoma. Time point given: cycle 4 day 1 (C4D1), after five to seven weeks of nivolumab. Autologous stem cell transplantation was followed by relapse in every patient, and brentuximab vedotin exposure varied. Sequencing was performed with immunoSEQ multiplex PCR; in TCRdb, only in-frame clones are kept and a portion is missing. Here the sample spans under 30,000 clones, about 88% being singletons. The sample in question was peripheral blood mononuclear cells (PBMCs), obtained before the fourth cycle of nivolumab. These receptors all stem from a human donor with classical Hodgkin lymphoma.

The rearrangement uses TRBV6-5 and TRBJ1-3; no clear D. The CDR3 spans 14 residues. In germline, CDR1 is MNHEY, CDR2 SVGAGI. The V end lost 6 bases, the J end lost 0 bases, and 9 bases lay between the germline ends. Here the CDR3 reads CASSLASSGNTIYF. The CDR3 nucleotides read TGTGCCAGCAGCCTGGCTAGCTCTGGAAACACCATATATTTT.

The rearrangement links TRBV6-5 to TRBJ2-3; 11 bases line up with TRBD2. With V trimmed by 5 bases and J by 4 bases, 5 bases remained unmatched. CDR1 and CDR2 from the germline V gene are MNHEY and SVGAGI. The CDR3 is made up of 15 amino acids. The CDR3 bases are TGTGCCAGCAGTCGACTAGCGGGGATGCCAGATACGCAGTATTTT. Protein product: CASSRLAGMPDTQYF.

The J gene is TRBJ2-7, the V gene TRBV5-1; 11 bases agree with TRBD1. J gave up 3 bases and V 7 bases, and 9 bases lay outside the gene matches. The CDR3 contains 15 residues. Germline values: CDR1 SGHRS, CDR2 YFSETQ. CDR3 in DNA: TGCGCCAGCGGATGGACAGGGGGCTCTGTCTACGAGCAGTACTTC. Its protein product is CASGWTGGSVYEQYF. The entire variable domain, with the rest obtained from reference TRBV5-1 and TRBJ2-7, is as follows: KAGVTQTPRYLIKTRGQQVTLSCSPISGHRSVSWYQQTPGQGLQFLFEYFSETQRNKGNFPGRFSGRQFSNSRSEMNVSTLELGDSALYLCASGWTGGSVYEQYFGPGTRLTVT.

This chain uses TRBV13 with TRBJ1-2; D possibly corresponds to TRBD1 (5 bases). V shed 0 bases and J shed 1 base, with 9 bases lying between them. The CDR3 extends over 15 amino acids. Germline CDR1 and CDR2: PRHDT and FYEKMQ (reference sequence). CDR3 DNA: TGTGCCAGCAGCTTAGGCCCTCAGGGTAACTATGGCTACACCTTC. Its protein product is CASSLGPQGNYGYTF.

The rearrangement links TRBV4-1 to TRBJ1-3; D gene uncertain. CDR3 length: 14 residues. Trimming took off 4 bases at V and 0 bases at J, with 7 bases between the two ends. Germline V lookup: CDR1 MGHRA, CDR2 YSYEKL. The CDR3 loop is CASSRTSSGNTIYF. CDR3 DNA: TGCGCCAGCAGCCGCACGAGCTCTGGAAACACCATATATTTT.

This clone has a handful of counts. The chain is built from TRBV27 and TRBJ1-6; weak D call: TRBD1 (6 bases). The CDR3 runs 14 residues. The germline V gene has CDR1 MNHEY and CDR2 SMNVEV (reference sequence). V was shortened by 9 bases and J by 4 bases, with 13 bases between the two germline ends. The CDR3 spells CASYPGTYNSPLHF. DNA for the CDR3: TGTGCCAGTTACCCCGGGACATATAATTCACCCCTCCACTTT.

The rearrangement uses TRBV7-2 and TRBJ2-5; 9 bases are a match to TRBD2. V lost 5 bases and J lost 5; bases outside the gene matches: 12. The CDR3 sequence is 16 residues long. Germline CDR1 and CDR2: SGHTA and FQGNSA. This CDR3 reads CASSISSGTNGETQYF. The CDR3 region has the DNA TGTGCCAGCAGCATATCTAGCGGGACCAACGGGGAGACCCAGTACTTC.

The V call is TRBV7-7, the J call TRBJ2-3, with D possibly TRBD2 on 5 matching bases. The V end lost 5 bases, the J end lost 2 bases, and 11 bases lay between the germline ends. The V gene's germline CDR1 is SSHAT and CDR2 FNYEAQ (reference sequence). The CDR3 is 14 residues long. As DNA, the CDR3 is TGTGCCAGCAGCCCGGACTGGAACACAGATACGCAGTATTTT. Translation: CASSPDWNTDTQYF.

For this clone: The same CDR3 can be traced to other DNA sequences in this sample. The rearrangement links TRBV2 to TRBJ1-1; D call uncertain. The CDR3 has 13 residues. Germline CDR1 reads SNHLY; CDR2 reads FYNNEI. V was clipped by 2 bases and J by 2 bases, with 6 bases between them. Here the CDR3 reads CASSEQVNTEAFF. The CDR3 bases are TGTGCCAGCAGTGAACAGGTAAACACTGAAGCTTTCTTT. Using reference TRBV2 and TRBJ1-1 for the parts outside the CDR3, the full variable domain is EPEVTQTPSHQVTQMGQEVILRCVPISNHLYFYWYRQILGQKVEFLVSFYNNEISEKSEIFDDQFSVERPDGSNFTLKIRSTKLEDSAMYFCASSEQVNTEAFFGQGTRLTVV.

The V gene is TRBV5-1, the J gene TRBJ2-1, with 7 positions matching TRBD2. V gave up 4 bases and J gave up 6 bases; unmatched junction bases: 4. The CDR3 is 13 residues long. Per the germline V gene, CDR1 is SGHRS and CDR2 is YFSETQ. CDR3 sequence: CASSPSGFNEQFF. In DNA form, the CDR3 reads TGCGCCAGCAGCCCTAGCGGATTCAATGAGCAGTTCTTC.

The V call is TRBV30, the J call TRBJ1-5, with D unclear. From germline, CDR1 is GTSNPN and CDR2 SVGIG (reference sequence). V lost 1 base and J 0 bases, leaving 4 bases between the germline ends. The CDR3 extends over 13 amino acids. The CDR3 nucleotides are TGTGCCTGGAGTGATCATAGCAATCAGCCCCAGCATTTT. Residues: CAWSDHSNQPQHF.

The chain employs TRBV11-1 and TRBJ2-2, with D perhaps matching TRBD1 (6 bases). Deletions cut 3 bases from V and 7 bases from J, with 12 bases between. Germline V gene data show CDR1 as SGHAT and CDR2 as FQDESV (reference sequence). The CDR3 covers 14 residues. The CDR3 protein is CASSLIRGIGELFF. DNA for the CDR3: TGTGCCAGCAGCTTGATCAGGGGTATCGGGGAGCTGTTTTTT.

The sample holds one count of this clone. The rearrangement links TRBV11-2 to TRBJ1-6; a possible D gene is TRBD1 (5 bases). The germline V gene encodes CDR1 SGHAT and CDR2 FQNNGV. Between the trimmed V and J ends, which lost 2 bases and 9 bases, there was a span of 11 bases. The CDR3 is made up of 14 amino acids. The CDR3 coding sequence is TGTGCCAGCAGCTTAACGGGGGTTGGTTCACCCCTCCACTTT. It codes for CASSLTGVGSPLHF.

The rearrangement joins TRBV9 to TRBJ2-2; D remains unclear. V gave up 3 bases and J gave up 6 bases, with 9 bases separating them. CDR3 length: 13 amino acids. Germline V gene sequence: CDR1 SGDLS, CDR2 YYNGEE. Here the CDR3 DNA reads TGTGCCAGCAGCGGGACCTTTTCCGGGGAGCTGTTTTTT. This codes for CASSGTFSGELFF.

Turning to this clone: Distinct nucleotide sequences in the sample also encode this CDR3. DNA for the CDR3: TGTGCCAGCAGCCTGTTATTGAACACTGAAGCTTTCTTT. Translation: CASSLLLNTEAFF. The chain recombines TRBV27 with TRBJ1-1; D gene uncertain. The V gene's germline CDR1 is MNHEY and CDR2 SMNVEV (reference sequence). V shed 6 bases and J shed 0 bases, with 8 bases lying between them. The CDR3 covers 13 residues.

J is TRBJ1-1 and V is TRBV9; TRBD1 might be the D (5 bases). Germline-derived CDR1 and CDR2 are SGDLS and YYNGEE. V lost 0 bases and J lost 3, with 9 bases in between. The CDR3 is 14 residues long. In nucleotides, the CDR3 is TGTGCCAGCAGCGTAGTAGGGGAAGACACTGAAGCTTTCTTT. Translated, it gives CASSVVGEDTEAFF. Full variable domain (rest looked up from reference TRBV9 and TRBJ1-1): DSGVTQTPKHLITATGQRVTLRCSPRSGDLSVYWYQQSLDQGLQFLIQYYNGEERAKGNILERFSAQQFPDLHSELNLSSLELGDSALYFCASSVVGEDTEAFFGQGTRLTVV.

The chain joins TRBV7-9 to TRBJ2-5; D gene ambiguous. Between the trimmed V and J ends, which lost 0 bases and 2 bases, there was a span of 10 bases. CDR1 is SEHNR, CDR2 FQNEAQ, per germline (reference sequence). This CDR3 has 15 residues. As DNA, the CDR3 is TGTGCCAGCAGCTTAGCGGTGCCCTCACAAGAGACCCAGTACTTC. Its protein product is CASSLAVPSQETQYF.

The chain employs TRBV19 and TRBJ2-1, with D perhaps TRBD2 (6 bases). The germline V and J ends were trimmed by 9 bases and 8 bases, with 14 bases remaining between them. This CDR3 comprises 12 residues. From germline, CDR1 is LNHDA and CDR2 SQIVND (reference sequence). The CDR3 protein is CASRARGDEQFF. CDR3 DNA sequence: TGTGCCAGCCGGGCGCGGGGCGATGAGCAGTTCTTC.

The chain links TRBV28 to TRBJ1-1; D ambiguous. V lost 6 bases and J 4 bases, leaving 30 bases between the germline ends. The CDR3 contains 19 residues. Germline values: CDR1 MDHEN, CDR2 SYDVKM. The CDR3 nucleotides are TGTGCCAGCAGCCGGACGAGGCTAGGGCGAGGGCGACCGGGCACTGAAGCTTTCTTT. This translates into CASSRTRLGRGRPGTEAFF.

The chain uses TRBV11-2 and TRBJ2-3; no clear D gene. The CDR3 is made up of 11 amino acids. V was cut by 2 bases and J by 4 bases, with 1 base left in between. Germline values: CDR1 SGHAT, CDR2 FQNNGV. In DNA form, the CDR3 reads TGTGCCAGCAGCTTATCAGATACGCAGTATTTT. Translation: CASSLSDTQYF.

The rearrangement links TRBV28 to TRBJ2-7; 11 positions agree with TRBD1. CDR3 size: 17 residues. In germline, CDR1 is MDHEN, CDR2 SYDVKM. The ends lost 2 bases at V and 3 bases at J; junction bases unmatched: 9. The CDR3 reads CASSLPPWDRGDYEQYF. The CDR3 DNA reads as TGTGCCAGCAGTTTACCTCCTTGGGACAGGGGGGACTACGAGCAGTACTTC.

This rearrangement joins TRBV28 to TRBJ2-1; no firm D call. Trimming removed 2 bases from V and 3 bases from J, with 5 bases in between. The CDR3 is 13 amino acids. CDR1 is MDHEN and CDR2 is SYDVKM in the germline V gene. The CDR3 coding sequence is TGTGCCAGCAGTTTACCTCACTACAATGAGCAGTTCTTC. This sequence encodes CASSLPHYNEQFF.

The V and J genes are TRBV7-9 and TRBJ1-1, with D tentatively TRBD1 (5 bases). V shed 5 bases and J shed 7 bases, with 14 bases lying between them. This CDR3 is 13 amino acids long. CDR1 is SEHNR and CDR2 is FQNEAQ in the germline V gene (reference sequence). This chain's CDR3 is CASSPPGPHEAFF. In DNA form, the CDR3 reads TGTGCCAGCAGCCCCCCGGGACCTCATGAAGCTTTCTTT. Filled out from reference TRBV7-9 and TRBJ1-1, the complete variable domain reads DTGVSQNPRHKITKRGQNVTFRCDPISEHNRLYWYRQTLGQGPEFLTYFQNEAQLEKSRLLSDRFSAERPKGSFSTLEIQRTEQGDSAMYLCASSPPGPHEAFFGQGTRLTVV.

The DNA for the CDR3 is TGTGCCAGCAGCTCCCCTTTTCGGGAGAGCAATGAGCAGTTCTTC. Its protein is CASSSPFRESNEQFF. The gene calls are TRBV6-5 and TRBJ2-1; D perhaps matches TRBD2 (6 bases). V lost 6 bases and J 6 bases, leaving 18 bases between the germline ends. Per germline, CDR1 MNHEY and CDR2 SVGAGI. This CDR3 has 15 amino acids.

This rearrangement joins TRBV4-3 to TRBJ2-1, with a weak D call TRBD2 (5 bases). With 1 base removed from V and 8 bases from J, the gap between germline ends came to 9 bases. Germline V gene lookup returns CDR1 LGHNA and CDR2 YSLEER. This CDR3 contains 13 residues. The CDR3 protein is CASSQGGGDEQFF. The CDR3 DNA follows: TGCGCCAGCAGCCAAGGAGGAGGCGATGAGCAGTTCTTC.

The chain combines TRBV25-1 with TRBJ1-1, with D possibly matching TRBD1 (6 bases). V was trimmed by 5 bases and J by 3 bases, leaving 16 bases between them. Per the germline V gene, CDR1 is MGHDK and CDR2 is SYGVNS. The CDR3 is 15 amino acids. CDR3: CASSTLQGGDTEAFF. The CDR3 region has the DNA TGTGCCAGCAGTACCCTACAGGGAGGGGACACTGAAGCTTTCTTT.

This clone turned up a few times. The J gene is TRBJ2-5, the V gene TRBV9, with D perhaps TRBD1 (6 bases). The CDR3 consists of 13 residues. From germline, CDR1 is SGDLS and CDR2 YYNGEE. V was pared by 4 bases and J by 5 bases, with 12 bases between. In nucleotides, the CDR3 is TGTGCCAGCAGCCCTTTTGGACAGGAGACCCAGTACTTC. Translated, it gives CASSPFGQETQYF.

The chain joins TRBV7-9 to TRBJ2-2, with 9 bases lining up with TRBD1. V dropped 1 base and J dropped 2; count of bases not matched to a gene: 2. Looked up from germline, CDR1 is SEHNR and CDR2 is FQNEAQ (reference sequence). The CDR3 is made up of 16 amino acids. CDR3: CASSLDRGHNTGELFF. CDR3 bases: TGTGCCAGCAGCTTAGACAGGGGGCACAACACCGGGGAGCTGTTTTTT.

This chain uses TRBV28 with TRBJ1-2; 9 positions match TRBD1. Germline CDR1 MDHEN, CDR2 SYDVKM. The CDR3 is made up of 16 amino acids. The V and J ends lost 3 bases and 3 bases, in that order; junction bases with no gene match: 8. The CDR3 nucleotides read TGTGCCAGCAGTTTGCCGGGACAGGGTTTCGACTATGGCTACACCTTC. Protein: CASSLPGQGFDYGYTF.